A single sample gave rise to the 10 T cell receptor beta chains below, sequenced in a study of T cells in Graves' hyperthyroidism and ophthalmopathy. It was RNA transcripts that yielded the amplified TCR beta CDR3 regions. Carried out on the TCR CDR3, a first-round RT-PCR used the HTBI primer set. MiXCR, run by TCRdb on the multiplex PCR reads, gives a single entry per CDR3 protein. The sample lists about 640,000 distinct CDR3 sequences; roughly 20% were seen once. Source material: blood. The receptors shown here come from a man aged 25-45 years with Graves' ophthalmopathy.

There are many counts of this clonotype. V gene TRBV12-3 or TRBV12-4 combines with J gene TRBJ2-5, with TRBD1 matching 9 bases. There are 15 residues in the CDR3. J lost 5 bases, V lost 0 bases, and 4 bases had no gene match. CDR3 in amino acids: CASSLAGQGGETQYF. The CDR3 DNA follows: TGTGCCAGCAGTTTAGCGGGACAGGGAGGGGAGACCCAGTACTTC.

The chain combines TRBV4-3 with TRBJ2-7, with a tentative D call TRBD2 (5 bases). The CDR3 contains 15 residues. Trimming pared 1 base from V and 1 base from J, leaving 11 bases between. In germline, CDR1 is LGHNA, CDR2 YSLEER. For the CDR3, the DNA is TGCGCCAGCAGCCAAGGGACTTCTAGTTCCTACGAGCAGTACTTC. Translation: CASSQGTSSSYEQYF.

A word on this clonotype: One junction end disagrees with the germline gene, perhaps due to a read error. The chain carries TRBV24-1 and TRBJ2-3; 14 nucleotides agree with TRBD2. The CDR3 is made up of 17 amino acids. Germline V gene sequence: CDR1 KGHDR, CDR2 SFDVKD. CDR3 sequence reads: CVTSDPGLAGATDTQYF. CDR3 sequence (DNA): TGTGTCACCAGTGACCCGGGACTAGCGGGAGCGACAGATACGCAGTATTTT.

Note on this clonotype: The CDR3 ends on some other residue instead of the conserved phenylalanine or tryptophan, so this is likely a read error. The chain links TRBV27 to TRBJ2-7; 8 bases match TRBD1. From germline, CDR1 is MNHEY and CDR2 SMNVEV (reference sequence). The junction had 9 bases not matched to a gene; V was cut back by 5 bases and J by 3 bases. The CDR3 loop spans 15 amino acids. This CDR3 is CASSTDRGNHYEQYL. In DNA form, the CDR3 reads TGTGCCAGCAGTACTGACAGGGGTAATCACTACGAGCAGTACCTC.

This clonotype was observed many times. The CDR3 DNA reads as TGTGCCTGGAGTGAACCAGACAGTCGTAATGAAAAACTGTTTTTT. This codes for CAWSEPDSRNEKLFF. The V gene is TRBV30, the J gene TRBJ1-4, with D tentatively TRBD1 (5 bases). In germline, CDR1 is GTSNPN, CDR2 SVGIG (reference sequence). Trimming stripped 1 base from V and 4 bases from J, with 13 bases between. CDR3 length: 15 amino acids.

The rearrangement uses TRBV30 and TRBJ1-1; the D gene is possibly TRBD1 (6 bases). CDR1 GTSNPN and CDR2 SVGIG come from the germline V gene (reference sequence). CDR3 length equals 15 residues. Trimming left V 0 bases short and J 1 base short, with 12 bases between. The CDR3 DNA follows: TGTGCCTGGAGTGTACAGGGCCAGAAGAACACTGAAGCTTTCTTT. Amino acids: CAWSVQGQKNTEAFF.

About this clonotype: A much larger clone differs by one base, so this may be a read error. The chain recombines TRBV28 with TRBJ2-1, with D perhaps TRBD2 (6 bases). This CDR3 spans 16 amino acids. The germline V gene encodes CDR1 MDHEN and CDR2 SYDVKM. Trimming stripped 5 bases from V and 8 bases from J, with 22 bases between. CDR3 protein: CASSDPQRVPGDEQFF. The DNA for the CDR3 is TGTGCCAGCAGTGACCCTCAGCGGGTCCCCGGCGATGAGCAGTTCTTC.

The rearrangement uses TRBV4-1 and TRBJ2-6, with TRBD2 matching 8 bases. The CDR3 sequence is 16 residues long. J was trimmed by 2 bases and V by 6 bases; bases with no gene match: 6. Germline-derived CDR1 and CDR2 are MGHRA and YSYEKL. The CDR3 sequence: CASSAGGVAGANVLTF. Written as DNA, the CDR3 is TGCGCCAGCAGTGCGGGAGGAGTAGCTGGGGCCAACGTCCTGACTTTC.

The chain is built from TRBV27 and TRBJ2-4; 9 positions match TRBD1. Germline assignment: CDR1 MNHEY and CDR2 SMNVEV (reference sequence). This CDR3 contains 13 residues. The V segment lost 1 base and the J segment 8 bases; nucleotides outside the gene matches: 0. Written as DNA, the CDR3 is TGTGCCAGCAGTTTATGGACAGGGGACATTCAGTACTTC. Translation gives CASSLWTGDIQYF.

This clonotype has just a few counts. The rearrangement joins TRBV12-3 or TRBV12-4 to TRBJ2-1; a weak D match, TRBD1 (7 bases). With 2 bases removed from V and 5 bases from J, the gap between germline ends came to 16 bases. The CDR3 has 16 amino acids. Written as DNA, the CDR3 is TGTGCCAGCAGTTTAAGGGGGCTAGCGCGCCACAATGAGCAGTTCTTC. This translates into CASSLRGLARHNEQFF.